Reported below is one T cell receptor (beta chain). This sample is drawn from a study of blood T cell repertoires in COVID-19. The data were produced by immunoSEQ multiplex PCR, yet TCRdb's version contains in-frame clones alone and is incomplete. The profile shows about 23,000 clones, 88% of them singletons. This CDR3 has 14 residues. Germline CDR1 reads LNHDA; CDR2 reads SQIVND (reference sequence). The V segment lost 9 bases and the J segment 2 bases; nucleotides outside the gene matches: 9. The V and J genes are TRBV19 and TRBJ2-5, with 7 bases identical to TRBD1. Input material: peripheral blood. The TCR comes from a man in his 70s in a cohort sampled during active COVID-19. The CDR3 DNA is TGTGCCAGCCAGGATAGGGGGCGACAAGAGACCCAGTACTTC. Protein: CASQDRGRQETQYF.